The TCR beta chain under discussion was sequenced for a study of blood T cell repertoires in COVID-19. The method was immunoSEQ multiplex PCR; TCRdb's version includes in-frame clones alone and lacks a portion of them. This table holds roughly 190,000 clones, about 81% found once. J gave up 3 bases and V 4 bases, and 9 bases lay outside the gene matches. The V gene's germline CDR1 is SGHRS and CDR2 YFSETQ. The CDR3 loop spans 15 amino acids. The chain recombines TRBV5-1 with TRBJ1-1; 7 nucleotides agree with TRBD1. The source of this sequence is a woman under 40 who had recovered from COVID-19. Sequencing was carried out using PBMCs or T cells enriched from blood (not recorded which). The CDR3 region is CASSPRGTAYTEAFF. CDR3 DNA sequence: TGCGCCAGCAGCCCGAGGGGGACAGCTTACACTGAAGCTTTCTTT.